The entry below gives a single T cell receptor (beta chain) sequence along with its context. This sample is drawn from a study of blood T cell repertoires in COVID-19. Overall study context: Acute and convalescent COVID-19 specimens originated in the United States, Italy and Spain.

This CDR3 has 14 residues. Trimming cost V 4 bases and J 11 bases, with 23 bases left between them. Germline V gives CDR1 GTSNPN, CDR2 SVGIG (reference sequence). Original methodology: Reference gene primer amplification gave nucleated cell count estimates. Method: immunoSEQ multiplex PCR; TCRdb's copy keeps in-frame clones and lacks some. D and trimming come from the DNA, and the V and J calls and clone size come from that table. Here the sample spans about 97,000 clones, about 91% being singletons. The specimen was peripheral blood. The clonotype was recovered from a man between 50 and 59 years old with acute or convalescent COVID-19. The rearrangement uses TRBV30 and TRBJ1-1; D is unclear. CDR3 bases: TGTGCCTGGAAGGAAGCCCACCCCAATGGAGAGGCTTTCTTT. Translation gives CAWKEAHPNGEAFF. Variable domain in full (rest from reference TRBV30 and TRBJ1-1): SQTIHQWPATLVQPVGSPLSLECTVEGTSNPNLYWYRQAAGRGLQLLFYSVGIGQISSEVPQNLSASRPQDRQFILSSKKLLLSDSGFYLCAWKEAHPNGEAFFGQGTRLTVV.